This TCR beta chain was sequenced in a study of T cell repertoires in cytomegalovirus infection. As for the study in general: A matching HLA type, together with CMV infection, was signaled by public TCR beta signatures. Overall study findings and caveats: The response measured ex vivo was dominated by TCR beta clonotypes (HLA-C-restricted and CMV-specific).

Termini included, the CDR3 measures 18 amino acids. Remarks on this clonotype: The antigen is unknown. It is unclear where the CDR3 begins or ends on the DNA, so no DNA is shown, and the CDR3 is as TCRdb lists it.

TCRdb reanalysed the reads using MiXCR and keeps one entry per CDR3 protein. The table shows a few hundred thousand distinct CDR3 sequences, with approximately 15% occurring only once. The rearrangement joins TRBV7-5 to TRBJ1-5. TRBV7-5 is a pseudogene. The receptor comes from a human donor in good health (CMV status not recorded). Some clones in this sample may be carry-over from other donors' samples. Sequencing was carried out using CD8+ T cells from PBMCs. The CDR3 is CISVPEAPAGYTNQPQHF.